A selection of T cell receptor beta chains follows, all from one sample in a study of blood T cell repertoires in COVID-19. The method was immunoSEQ multiplex PCR; TCRdb's version includes in-frame clones alone and lacks a portion of them. The sample has 45,000 to 60,000 clones; about 72% are singletons. The sequenced material came from PBMCs or T cells enriched from blood (not recorded which). The receptor set was obtained from a woman in her forties or fifties with acute COVID-19. Both conserved end residues are part of each CDR3. The order of the fields is D gene, V gene, CDR3 length, J gene, clone size, CDR3 protein, CDR3 DNA. The D gene is left open where the match is weak. Clone size appears in some rows only: once, few, many, or a class for an expanded clone.

>.|TRBV5-1|16|TRBJ2-2|few
CASSPQAGLNTGELFF
TGCGCCAGCAGTCCCCAGGCGGGGCTGAACACCGGGGAGCTGTTTTTT
>TRBD1|TRBV4-1|17|TRBJ1-4|.
CASSPHLTGTENEKLFF
TGCGCCAGCAGCCCTCACCTAACCGGGACAGAGAATGAAAAACTGTTTTTT
>TRBD1|TRBV29-1|13|TRBJ1-2|.
CSVVRQGAVGYTF
TGCAGCGTTGTGAGGCAGGGGGCGGTTGGCTACACCTTC
>TRBD1|TRBV28|14|TRBJ2-2|.
CASSLWDRVGELFF
TGTGCCAGCAGTTTATGGGACAGGGTCGGGGAGCTGTTTTTT
>.|TRBV5-6|17|TRBJ2-5|.
CASSRPSGGGREETQYF
TGTGCCAGCAGCCGACCTTCTGGGGGGGGCCGTGAAGAGACCCAGTACTTC
>TRBD1|TRBV5-1|15|TRBJ1-6|few
CASSWVGTGVSPLHF
TGCGCCAGCAGCTGGGTGGGGACAGGGGTCTCACCCCTCCACTTT
>.|TRBV5-6|13|TRBJ1-2|.
CASSYGVDRGYTF
TGTGCCAGCAGCTATGGAGTAGACAGGGGCTACACCTTC
>.|TRBV19|15|TRBJ1-5|.
CASTDGGRANQPQHF
TGTGCCAGTACTGACGGGGGACGGGCCAATCAGCCCCAGCATTTT
>.|TRBV10-3|13|TRBJ1-6|.
CAIMERYNSPLHF
TGTGCCATCATGGAGCGCTATAATTCACCCCTCCACTTT
>.|TRBV3-1/TRBV3-2|14|TRBJ2-3|.
CASRLGGLWDTQYF
TGTGCCAGCCGGCTGGGGGGGCTGTGGGATACGCAGTATTTT
>.|TRBV14|14|TRBJ1-2|.
CASSQDTKGYGYTF
TGTGCCAGCAGCCAAGACACTAAGGGGTATGGCTACACCTTC
>.|TRBV18|16|TRBJ1-3|once
CASSPTLAGRGNTIYF
TGTGCCAGCTCACCTACATTGGCCGGCAGGGGAAACACCATATATTTT
>.|TRBV18|16|TRBJ2-2|.
CASSPPAAANTGELFF
TGTGCCAGCTCACCACCGGCGGCGGCGAACACCGGGGAGCTGTTTTTT
>.|TRBV19|13|TRBJ1-2|.
CASRKGQVYGYTF
TGTGCCAGTCGTAAGGGGCAGGTCTATGGCTACACCTTC
>.|TRBV3-1/TRBV3-2|14|TRBJ1-5|.
CASSQGGGSQPQHF
TGTGCCAGCAGCCAAGGGGGGGGGAGTCAGCCCCAGCATTTT
>.|TRBV6-5|14|TRBJ1-2|.
CASSYSGGNYGYTF
TGTGCCAGCAGTTACTCCGGAGGAAACTATGGCTACACCTTC
>.|TRBV9|15|TRBJ1-6|.
CASSERPSYNSPLHF
TGTGCCAGCAGCGAACGTCCTAGTTATAATTCACCCCTCCACTTT
>TRBD1|TRBV18|14|TRBJ1-1|.
CASSPQGQGNEAFF
TGTGCCAGCTCACCGCAGGGACAGGGTAATGAAGCTTTCTTT
>.|TRBV19|16|TRBJ1-2|.
CASSRNTGQDNYGYTF
TGTGCCAGTAGTAGAAACACAGGGCAAGATAACTATGGCTACACCTTC
>TRBD2|TRBV2|14|TRBJ2-7|.
CASRVERGAYEQYF
TGTGCCAGCAGGGTCGAGCGGGGCGCCTACGAGCAGTACTTC
>TRBD1|TRBV6-5|15|TRBJ2-5|.
CASSPTLTGTETQYF
TGTGCCAGCAGTCCAACCCTGACAGGGACAGAGACCCAGTACTTC
>TRBD1|TRBV12-3/TRBV12-4|13|TRBJ2-7|.
CASSLIRGREQYF
TGTGCCAGCAGTTTAATCAGGGGGCGGGAGCAGTACTTC
>TRBD1|TRBV5-3|16|TRBJ1-2|.
CARSLGPGQADYGYTF
TGTGCCAGAAGCTTGGGCCCGGGACAGGCGGACTATGGCTACACCTTC
>TRBD1|TRBV5-1|16|TRBJ1-4|once
CASSGGTGAANEKLFF
TGCGCCAGCAGCGGAGGGACAGGGGCGGCTAATGAAAAACTGTTTTTT
>.|TRBV9|14|TRBJ2-3|.
CASSGGLQTDTQYF
TGTGCCAGCAGCGGAGGACTCCAGACAGATACGCAGTATTTT
>.|TRBV30|12|TRBJ1-2|few
CAWSVSGPGYTF
TGTGCCTGGAGTGTATCCGGTCCTGGCTACACCTTC
>TRBD1|TRBV2|14|TRBJ1-5|.
CASSKITGGEPQHF
TGTGCCAGCAGCAAGATTACAGGGGGGGAGCCCCAGCATTTT
>TRBD1|TRBV4-1|15|TRBJ1-5|.
CASGGTGGGNQPQHF
TGCGCCAGTGGGGGGACAGGGGGCGGCAATCAGCCCCAGCATTTT
>.|TRBV11-2|14|TRBJ1-1|.
CASSFGGGNTEAFF
TGTGCCAGCAGCTTCGGGGGGGGGAACACTGAAGCTTTCTTT
>.|TRBV18|14|TRBJ2-3|.
CASSPNSGSDTQYF
TGTGCCAGCTCACCCAATAGCGGATCAGATACGCAGTATTTT
>.|TRBV5-1|16|TRBJ2-2|.
CASSSRATGNTGELFF
TGCGCCAGCAGCTCCAGGGCCACGGGTAACACCGGGGAGCTGTTTTTT
>TRBD2|TRBV18|17|TRBJ2-1|.
CASSPSGSGGNFREQFF
TGTGCCAGCTCACCGAGTGGTAGCGGGGGGAATTTCAGGGAGCAGTTCTTC
>TRBD2|TRBV5-1|16|TRBJ2-2|.
CASSSTSGVATGELFF
TGCGCCAGCAGCTCTACTAGCGGGGTGGCTACCGGGGAGCTGTTTTTT
>TRBD1|TRBV15|15|TRBJ1-4|.
CATSSPYRGNEKLFF
TGTGCCACCAGCTCTCCGTACAGGGGGAATGAAAAACTGTTTTTT
>.|TRBV9|19|TRBJ2-6|once
CASSHTRRQAISGANVLTF
TGTGCCAGCAGCCACACCCGGAGACAGGCCATATCGGGGGCCAACGTCCTGACTTTC
>.|TRBV27|13|TRBJ1-1|.
CASRRAVNTEAFF
TGTGCCAGCAGGCGGGCAGTTAACACTGAAGCTTTCTTT
>TRBD2|TRBV2|14|TRBJ2-2|once
CAWGGRSGTGELFF
TGTGCCTGGGGGGGACGGTCGGGCACCGGGGAGCTGTTTTTT
>.|TRBV6-1|15|TRBJ2-4|.
CASSEALQGANIQYF
TGTGCCAGCAGTGAAGCGCTACAGGGAGCAAACATTCAGTACTTC
>.|TRBV11-3|16|TRBJ1-4|.
CASSSSLRGTNEKLFF
TGTGCCAGCAGCTCATCTCTCAGGGGAACTAATGAAAAACTGTTTTTT
>.|TRBV7-2|16|TRBJ1-6|.
CASSLTGDSYNSPLHF
TGTGCCAGCAGCTTAACAGGCGACTCCTATAATTCACCCCTCCACTTT
>.|TRBV5-8|14|TRBJ2-2|.
CASSPSGGTGELFF
TGTGCCAGCAGTCCGTCAGGGGGGACCGGGGAGCTGTTTTTT
>.|TRBV5-6|15|TRBJ2-7|.
CASSLGTVGTYEQYF
TGTGCCAGCAGCTTGGGGACAGTTGGGACCTACGAGCAGTACTTC
>TRBD1|TRBV7-9|17|TRBJ1-2|few
CASSLRGQGVVNYGYTF
TGTGCCAGCAGCTTACGGGGACAGGGGGTAGTCAACTATGGCTACACCTTC
>.|TRBV5-1|14|TRBJ2-7|few
CASSSRRSGGEQYF
TGCGCCAGCAGCTCCCGAAGGTCGGGTGGGGAGCAGTACTTC
>TRBD1|TRBV5-4|16|TRBJ1-4|.
CASSLGGQARNEKLFF
TGTGCCAGCAGCTTGGGGGGACAGGCTCGTAATGAAAAACTGTTTTTT
>.|TRBV7-6|15|TRBJ1-2|.
CASSLRGGPGYGYTF
TGTGCCAGCAGCTTAAGGGGGGGGCCTGGCTATGGCTACACCTTC